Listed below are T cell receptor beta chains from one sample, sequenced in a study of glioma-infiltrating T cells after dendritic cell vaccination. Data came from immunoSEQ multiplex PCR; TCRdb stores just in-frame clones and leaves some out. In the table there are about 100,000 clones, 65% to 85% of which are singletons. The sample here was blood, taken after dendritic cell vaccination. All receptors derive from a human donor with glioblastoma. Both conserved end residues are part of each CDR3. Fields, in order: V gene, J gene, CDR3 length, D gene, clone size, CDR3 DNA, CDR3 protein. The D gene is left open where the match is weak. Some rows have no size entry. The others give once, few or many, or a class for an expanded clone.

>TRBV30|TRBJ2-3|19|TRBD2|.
TGTGCCTGGAGTGTTGGGAGGGGCGGGAGGGCCATCAGTCCAGATACGCAGTATTTT
CAWSVGRGGRAISPDTQYF
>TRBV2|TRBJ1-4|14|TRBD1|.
TGTGCCAGCAGAAGGGTACAGGGGAACGAAAAACTGTTTTTT
CASRRVQGNEKLFF
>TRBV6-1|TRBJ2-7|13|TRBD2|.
TGTGCCAGCAGCCGCGGGGGCTCCTACGAGCAGTACTTC
CASSRGGSYEQYF
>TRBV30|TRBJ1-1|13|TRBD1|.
TGTGCCGGGACGGGACAGACGAACACTGAAGCTTTCTTT
CAGTGQTNTEAFF
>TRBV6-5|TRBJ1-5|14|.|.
TGTGCCAGCAGTGGCCTGAATCAAGGGGAGCCCCAGCATTTT
CASSGLNQGEPQHF
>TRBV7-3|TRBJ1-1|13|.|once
TGTGCCAGCAGCTCTTCGGGGGGGGGTGAAGCTTTCTTT
CASSSSGGGEAFF
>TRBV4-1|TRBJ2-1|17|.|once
TGCGCCAGCAGCCAAGATGCCGGGACACTTTCCTACAATGAGCAGTTCTTC
CASSQDAGTLSYNEQFF
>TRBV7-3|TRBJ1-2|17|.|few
TGTGCCAGCAGCTTAGGTCCCGCAGCGAATAATTACTATGGCTACACCTTC
CASSLGPAANNYYGYTF
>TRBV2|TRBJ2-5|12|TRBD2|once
TGTGCCAGCAGTGTCGGCCTAGCGGAGCAGTACTTC
CASSVGLAEQYF
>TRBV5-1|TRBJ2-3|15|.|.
TGCGCCAGCAGCTTCGGACACTTTAGCACAGATACGCAGTATTTT
CASSFGHFSTDTQYF
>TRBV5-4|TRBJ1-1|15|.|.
TGTGCCAGCAGCTTGGCCCCAGGGGTGGGCACTGAAGCTTTCTTT
CASSLAPGVGTEAFF
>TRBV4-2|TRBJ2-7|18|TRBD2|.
TGTGCCAGCAGCCAAGATAGTTTTTCAGCGGGGGGCACCTACGAGCAGTACTTC
CASSQDSFSAGGTYEQYF
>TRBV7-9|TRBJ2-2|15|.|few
TGTGCCAGCAGCTTAGCAGGGGCTCGCACCGGGGAGCTGTTTTTT
CASSLAGARTGELFF
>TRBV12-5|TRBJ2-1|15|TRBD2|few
TGTGCTAGTGGTCTCGGACTAGCGGGATACAATGAGCAGTTCTTC
CASGLGLAGYNEQFF
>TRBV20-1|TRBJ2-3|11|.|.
TGCAGTCCTCTGAGCACAGATACGCAGTATTTT
CSPLSTDTQYF
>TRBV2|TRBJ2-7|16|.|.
TGTGCCAGCGTCGCCGCCACGGGAGTTCTATCCTACGAGCAGTACTTC
CASVAATGVLSYEQYF
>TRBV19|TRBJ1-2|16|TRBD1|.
TGTGCCAGTAGTTTGGGGAACAGGGGTCGCGACTATGGCTACACCTTC
CASSLGNRGRDYGYTF
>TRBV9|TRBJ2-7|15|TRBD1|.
TGTGCCAGCAGCGAAACAGGGGGGAGTTTCTACGAGCAGTACTTC
CASSETGGSFYEQYF
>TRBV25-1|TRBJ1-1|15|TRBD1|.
TGTGCCAGCAGGGGAACCGGGACAGCAAGCGCTGAAGCTTTCTTT
CASRGTGTASAEAFF
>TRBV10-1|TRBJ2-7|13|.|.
TGCGCCAGCAGTGAGTCGCGAACGCGCGAGCAGTACTTC
CASSESRTREQYF
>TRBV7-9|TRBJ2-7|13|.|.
TGTGCCAGCAGCTTCGCGGAGAACTACGAGCAGTACTTC
CASSFAENYEQYF
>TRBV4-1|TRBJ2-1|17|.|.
TGCGCCAGCAGCCAAGATGGGACTCCAAGCTCCTACAATGAGCAGTTCTTC
CASSQDGTPSSYNEQFF
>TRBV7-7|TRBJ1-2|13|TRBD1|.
TGTAGGGGGACAGGGTCCCAAGACTATGGCTACACCTTC
CRGTGSQDYGYTF
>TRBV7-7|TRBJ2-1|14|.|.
TGTGCTAGCAGCTTAGGGCGGGCCGACAATGAGCAGTTCTTC
CASSLGRADNEQFF
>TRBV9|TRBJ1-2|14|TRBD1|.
TGTGCCAGCAGCGCGACAGGGACTAGCTATGGCTACACCTTC
CASSATGTSYGYTF
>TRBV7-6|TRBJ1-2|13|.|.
TGTGCCAGCAGCTTAGGGGGAGGCTATGGCTACACCTTC
CASSLGGGYGYTF
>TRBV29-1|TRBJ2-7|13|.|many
TGCAGCGTCAAACCCCGGGACACTCACGAGCAGTACTTC
CSVKPRDTHEQYF
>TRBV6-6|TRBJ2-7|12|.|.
TGTGCCAGCAGCCTTAGCTCCTACGAGCAGTACTTC
CASSLSSYEQYF
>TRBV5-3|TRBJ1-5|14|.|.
TGTGCCAGAAGAGGACATTATAGCAATCAGCCCCAGCATTTT
CARRGHYSNQPQHF
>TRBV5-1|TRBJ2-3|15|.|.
TGCGCCAGCAGCTTGGACAGTCCTAGCACAGATACGCAGTATTTT
CASSLDSPSTDTQYF
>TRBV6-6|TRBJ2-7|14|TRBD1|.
TGTGCCAGCAGTTCCGGACAGGGGGCGGGTGAGCAGTACTTC
CASSSGQGAGEQYF
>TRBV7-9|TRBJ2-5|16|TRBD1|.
TGTGCCAGCACTAAGAATGGGGGGACAGGGAAAGAGACCCAGTACTTC
CASTKNGGTGKETQYF
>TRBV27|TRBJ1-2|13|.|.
TGTGCCAGCAGTCCCCCCGGACAGTGGGGCTACACCTTC
CASSPPGQWGYTF
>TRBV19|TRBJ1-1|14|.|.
TGTGCCAGTAGTATCGGGACACCGAACACTGAAGCTTTCTTT
CASSIGTPNTEAFF
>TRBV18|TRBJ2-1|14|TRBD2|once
TGTGCCAGCTATCGGGGGGGCGCCTACAATGAGCAGTTCTTC
CASYRGGAYNEQFF
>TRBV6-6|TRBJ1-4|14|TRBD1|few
TGTGCCAGCAGACGACAGGGGGCTAATGAAAAACTGTTTTTT
CASRRQGANEKLFF
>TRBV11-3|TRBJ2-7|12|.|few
TGTGCCAGCAGCCTAAGGGGACTCGAGCAGTACTTC
CASSLRGLEQYF
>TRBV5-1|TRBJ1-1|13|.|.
TGCGCCAGCAGCTTTTGGGCGAACACTGAAGCTTTCTTT
CASSFWANTEAFF
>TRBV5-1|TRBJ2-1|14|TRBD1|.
TGCGCCAGCAGCGACCGACAGGGGGTCAATGAGCAGTTCTTC
CASSDRQGVNEQFF
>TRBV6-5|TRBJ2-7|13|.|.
TGTGCCAGCAGTTTTGGCAGAAACTACGAGCAGTACTTC
CASSFGRNYEQYF
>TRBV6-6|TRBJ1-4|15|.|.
TGTGCCAGCAGTTTTCTCAGTACAACTAATGAAAAACTGTTTTTT
CASSFLSTTNEKLFF
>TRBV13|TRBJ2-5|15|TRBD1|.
TGTGCCAGCAGCGACACGGACAGGGACCAAGAGACCCAGTACTTC
CASSDTDRDQETQYF
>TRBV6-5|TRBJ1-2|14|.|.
TGTGCCAGCAGTTACGTTTCACAGGGTAGCGGCTACACCTTC
CASSYVSQGSGYTF
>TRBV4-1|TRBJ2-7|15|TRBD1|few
TGCGCCAGCAGCCAAACCCCGACAGGGAGCTACGAGCAGTACTTC
CASSQTPTGSYEQYF
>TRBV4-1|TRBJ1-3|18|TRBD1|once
TGCGCCAGCATGGCCTCGGACAGGGGATCCGTCTCTGGAAACACCATATATTTT
CASMASDRGSVSGNTIYF
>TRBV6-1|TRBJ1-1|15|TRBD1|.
TGTGCCAGCAGTGCTCCGGGACAGGGGAACACTGAAGCTTTCTTT
CASSAPGQGNTEAFF